Reported below is one T cell receptor (beta chain). This CDR3 has 16 amino acids. The V end was cut by 2 bases, the J end by 0 bases, with 13 bases between. CDR1 is LGHNA and CDR2 is YSLEER in the germline V gene. TCRdb's table, derived via immunoSEQ multiplex PCR, lists solely in-frame clones and lacks some. The sample lists 130,000 to 150,000 clones, less than 90% occurring once. This entry is derived from a study of blood T cell repertoires in COVID-19. Turning to the study itself: Samples representing acute and convalescent COVID-19 were sourced from the United States, Italy and Spain.

Sequenced input: PBMCs or T cells enriched from blood (not recorded which). The rearrangement links TRBV4-3 to TRBJ1-2; no firm D call. This clonotype was obtained from a man aged 40-50 years with acute COVID-19. The CDR3 DNA reads TGCGCCAGCAGCCAAACTACTTACAACCCTAACTATGGCTACACCTTC. Amino acid sequence: CASSQTTYNPNYGYTF.